This TCR beta chain was obtained from a study of beta chain features in type 1 diabetes. Regarding the study as a whole: Moderately but significantly shorter TCRB CDR3s were found in Type 1 diabetes patients in all four CD4+ subsets. More deletions and fewer insertions at VDJ junctions were seen in type 1 diabetes patients. Researchers reported that naive, central memory and Treg TCRB repertoires appeared more similar in patients than in healthy donors.

This clone was counted only a few times. Its antigen is not identified. cDNA synthesis used the whole RNA isolate, giving expressed TCRB sequences. TCRdb keeps only in-frame clones here, not all; method: immunoSEQ multiplex PCR. The sample has under 900,000 clones, 15% to 20% seen once. Specimen: naive CD4+ T cells from blood. The clonotype comes from a woman aged 18-29 years in good health.

The CDR3 spells CASSLYGVNEQFF. In DNA form, the CDR3 reads TGTGCCAGCAGCTTATATGGGGTCAATGAGCAGTTCTTC. This chain uses TRBV7-2 with TRBJ2-1; D is uncertain. Germline V gene sequence: CDR1 SGHTA, CDR2 FQGNSA. The CDR3 runs 13 residues. The V end was cut by 2 bases, the J end by 6 bases, with 8 bases between.